This entry features one T cell receptor (beta chain) sequence. This sample was taken from a study of cytomegalovirus exposure and HLA in healthy donors. PCR amplification relied on 60 Vbeta primers (plus 13 Jbeta primers). TCRdb's table, derived via immunoSEQ multiplex PCR, lists solely in-frame clones and lacks some. The top ten hold approximately 6% of the sample, which has approximately 150,000 clones, more than 65% seen once. The CDR3 consists of 15 residues. Germline assignment: CDR1 MDHEN and CDR2 SYDVKM. V dropped 2 bases and J dropped 6 bases, with 17 bases sitting between them. Material for sequencing was PBMCs. This clonotype was sampled from a man in his fifties in good health and CMV-seropositive. The chain couples TRBV28 to TRBJ2-7, with D maybe TRBD2 (6 bases). Written as DNA, the CDR3 is TGTGCCAGCAGTTTAACGGGGGATTTTGGGTCCGAGCAGTACTTC. Translated: CASSLTGDFGSEQYF.